This section outlines one T cell receptor beta chain sequence together with its context. Its antigen is still unknown. This entry belongs to a study of T cells after posttransplantation cyclophosphamide. Study-level results: Recipient CMV seropositivity and CMV reactivation strongly tracked TRB clonality. Blood and skin or GI T cell repertoires showed limited TRB overlap.

Assay used: immunoSEQ multiplex PCR; TCRdb lists only in-frame clones, some missing. This sample has about 9,900 clones, with around nine tenths found just once. Sampled 1 year posttransplant, controls received myeloablative marrow transplants, methotrexate and a calcineurin inhibitor. The germline V gene has CDR1 SGHDN and CDR2 FVKESK. The CDR3 is 14 residues long. V trimming: 5 bases; J trimming: 0 bases; junction bases outside the gene matches: 3. This receptor was obtained from a young adult male patient who received an allogeneic stem cell transplant from an unrelated donor, was CMV-positive, and had no GVHD. These T cells may partly come from the graft donor. The material sequenced was PBMCs, taken after an allogeneic stem cell transplant with a calcineurin inhibitor and methotrexate. V and J are TRBV14 and TRBJ2-7, with 8 bases identical to TRBD1. This CDR3 is CASSRTGNSYEQYV. The CDR3 DNA reads as TGTGCCAGCAGCAGGACAGGGAACTCCTACGAGCAGTACGTC.